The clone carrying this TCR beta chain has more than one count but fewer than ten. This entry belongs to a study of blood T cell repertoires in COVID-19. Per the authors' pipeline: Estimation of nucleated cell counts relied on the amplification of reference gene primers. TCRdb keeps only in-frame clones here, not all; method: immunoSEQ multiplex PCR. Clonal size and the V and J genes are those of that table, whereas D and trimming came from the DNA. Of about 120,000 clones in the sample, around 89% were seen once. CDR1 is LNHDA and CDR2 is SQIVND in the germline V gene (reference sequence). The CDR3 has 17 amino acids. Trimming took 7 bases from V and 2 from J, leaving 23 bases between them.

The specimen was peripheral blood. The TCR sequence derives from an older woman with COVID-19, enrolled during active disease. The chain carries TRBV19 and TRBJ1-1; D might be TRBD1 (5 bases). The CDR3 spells CASTKWAFGRANTEAFF. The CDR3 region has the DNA TGTGCCAGTACCAAATGGGCGTTCGGCAGGGCTAACACTGAAGCTTTCTTT.